This TCR beta chain was obtained from a study of control samples from healthy donors and cancer patients (dated by TCRdb to about 2020). The cysteine opens and the phenylalanine closes a CDR3 of 15 amino acids. CDR3 DNA only is kept here, 45 bases in frame from base 1. Trimming takes 0 bases from V and 4 bases from J, and the germline ends sit 11 bases apart. CDR1 and CDR2, per the germline V gene, are SGHRS and YFSETQ. As to this clone: Its antigen target is currently unknown. There are no base qualities to consult, and no much larger clone falls within one base.

Preparation of the library involved the immunoSEQ multiplex PCR assay. Not all clones reach the TCRdb copy of this immuneACCESS table, which keeps in-frame sequences only. Checked studies attribute under half of the gap to unresolved V genes and leave the rest unexplained. The sample table lists around 51,000 clones, roughly 80% of them with a count of one. About 9.5% of the sample goes to the ten largest clones. This TCR derives from a man in his sixties or seventies in good health. This chain is built from TRBV5-1 and TRBJ2-1, with the D gene not clear enough to name. Sequencing was performed on blood. The CDR3 sequence is CASSLARNSYNEQFF. The nucleotides read TGCGCCAGCAGCTTGGCTCGGAACAGTTACAATGAGCAGTTCTTC.